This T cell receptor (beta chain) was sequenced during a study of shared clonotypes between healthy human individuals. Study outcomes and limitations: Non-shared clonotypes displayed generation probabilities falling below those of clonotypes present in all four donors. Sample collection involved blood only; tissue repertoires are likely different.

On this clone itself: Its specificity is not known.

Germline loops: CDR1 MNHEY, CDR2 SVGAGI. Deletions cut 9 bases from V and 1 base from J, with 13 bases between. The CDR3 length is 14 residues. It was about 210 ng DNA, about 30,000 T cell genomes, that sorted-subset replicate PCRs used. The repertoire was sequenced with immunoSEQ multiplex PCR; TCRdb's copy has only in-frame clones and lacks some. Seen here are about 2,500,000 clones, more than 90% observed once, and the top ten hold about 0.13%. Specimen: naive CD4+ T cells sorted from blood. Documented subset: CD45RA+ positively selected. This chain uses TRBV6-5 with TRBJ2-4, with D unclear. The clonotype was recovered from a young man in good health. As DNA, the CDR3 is TGTGCCAGTAGCACTTGGGATGCCAAAAACATTCAGTACTTC. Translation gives CASSTWDAKNIQYF.